The 19 T cell receptor beta chains reported below all come from one sample, sequenced in a study of human T cells and chemical hapten exposure. Sample time point: pre-sensitization, week 0. Treatment meaning: therapeutic diphenylcyclopropenone sensitization with weekly scalp DPC. TCRdb independently ran MiXCR on the RACE reads; one entry per CDR3 protein. The sample lists a few hundred thousand distinct CDR3 sequences, about 9% occurring once. The material sequenced was whole blood, taken in connection with sensitization to the hapten diphenylcyclopropenone (DPC). The receptors derive from a woman aged 40 to 55 with alopecia areata. Some clones in this sample may be carry-over from other donors' samples.

This clonotype was seen many times. The rearrangement links TRBV29-1 to TRBJ2-7; a weak D match, TRBD1 (5 bases). This CDR3 region has 14 residues. The V end was cut by 4 bases, the J end by 4 bases, with 17 bases between. The germline CDR1 and CDR2 sequences are SQVTM and ANQGSEA. CDR3 protein: CSVAPSSQGYEQYF. In DNA, the CDR3 is TGCAGCGTTGCCCCGTCGAGCCAGGGATACGAGCAGTACTTC.

The sample holds many counts of this clonotype. The chain uses TRBV10-3 and TRBJ2-1; no firm D call. The CDR3 runs 11 residues. Germline V gene sequence: CDR1 ENHRY, CDR2 SYGVKD. Trimming left V 7 bases short and J 4 bases short, with 5 bases between. CDR3 nucleotides: TGTGCCATCAAAGTATACAATGAGCAGTTCTTC. This gives the protein CAIKVYNEQFF.

This clonotype was recorded once. A read error may explain this, as a much larger clone is one base away. The rearrangement links TRBV6-2 or TRBV6-3 to TRBJ2-3, with 10 nucleotides matching TRBD2. CDR1 and CDR2 (germline): MNHEY, SVGEGT. The CDR3 covers 15 residues. The CDR3 is CTSSTGTSDTDTQYF. DNA for the CDR3: TGTACCAGCAGTACCGGGACTAGCGATACAGATACGCAGTATTTT.

This clonotype was seen a few times. J is TRBJ2-3 and V is TRBV4-1; D is ambiguous. Germline values: CDR1 MGHRA, CDR2 YSYEKL. This CDR3 comprises 15 residues. V lost 4 bases, J lost 6 bases, and 17 bases lay in between. The CDR3 is CASSPSEFSSDTQYF. The CDR3 DNA reads as TGCGCCAGCAGCCCCTCTGAGTTTTCATCGGATACGCAGTATTTT.

This clonotype was seen more than once but under ten times. This chain uses TRBV4-3 with TRBJ2-7, with 7 bases fitting TRBD1. The CDR3 contains 15 residues. Trimming took 3 bases from V and 0 from J; bases not matched to a gene: 5. CDR1 LGHNA and CDR2 YSLEER come from the germline V gene. The CDR3 DNA sequence: TGCGCCAGCAGCCATCGGGGACAGTCCTCCTACGAGCAGTACTTC. Encoded protein: CASSHRGQSSYEQYF.

The V gene is TRBV27, the J gene TRBJ2-5; D may correspond to TRBD1 or TRBD2 (5 bases each). The CDR3 runs 15 residues. Deletions cut 5 bases from V and 2 bases from J, with 15 bases between. Germline V gene lookup returns CDR1 MNHEY and CDR2 SMNVEV (reference sequence). This CDR3 reads CASSPFGTGQETQYF. CDR3 bases: TGTGCCAGCAGTCCGTTCGGGACCGGACAAGAGACCCAGTACTTC.

The table lists this clonotype with a few counts. The chain has TRBV12-3 or TRBV12-4 and TRBJ1-5, with 9 bases matching TRBD1. V was clipped by 3 bases and J by 5 bases; unmatched bases: 2. The CDR3 has 14 amino acids. The DNA of the CDR3 is TGTGCCAGCAGTTTGACAGGGGGACATCAGCCCCAGCATTTT. This codes for CASSLTGGHQPQHF.

The chain joins TRBV6-2 or TRBV6-3 to TRBJ2-7, with TRBD1 identical over 9 bases. The CDR3 extends over 18 amino acids. CDR1 and CDR2 (germline): MNHEY, SVGEGT. After removal of 0 bases from V and 2 bases from J, the junction contained 11 bases not matched to a gene. In nucleotides, the CDR3 is TGTGCCAGCAGTTACTCGCCCTCCGGGACAGGGACCACCTACGAGCAGTACTTC. Its translation: CASSYSPSGTGTTYEQYF.

This clonotype was picked up a small number of times. This sequence joins TRBV2 and TRBJ1-1; D call uncertain. CDR3 length: 11 residues. The germline V gene encodes CDR1 SNHLY and CDR2 FYNNEI. Trimming removed 5 bases at V and 7 bases at J, with 8 bases between. The CDR3 here is CASSQDVEAFF. The CDR3 bases are TGTGCCAGCAGTCAGGACGTTGAAGCTTTCTTT.

This clonotype was recorded at least ten times. The chain recombines TRBV28 with TRBJ2-7; D is unclear. Germline CDR1 reads MDHEN; CDR2 reads SYDVKM. Trimming left V 5 bases short and J 2 bases short, with 13 bases between. This CDR3 has 14 amino acids. The CDR3 here is CASSPTEVAYEQYF. The CDR3 DNA reads as TGTGCCAGCAGTCCTACAGAGGTGGCCTACGAGCAGTACTTC.

Only a few counts were recorded for this clonotype. The chain links TRBV12-3 or TRBV12-4 to TRBJ2-7; D may be TRBD2 (5 bases). This CDR3 has 14 amino acids. Trimming stripped 7 bases from V and 7 bases from J, with 20 bases between. CDR3 in DNA: TGTGCCAGCACCTTGCACGGGGAGTTCGGAGAGCAGTACTTC. Translating it yields CASTLHGEFGEQYF.

This clonotype was seen only a few times. The chain couples TRBV29-1 to TRBJ2-7, with D tentatively TRBD1 or TRBD2 (5 bases each). CDR3 length: 14 residues. V was pared by 5 bases and J by 0 bases, with 14 bases between. Germline V gene sequence: CDR1 SQVTM, CDR2 ANQGSEA. The CDR3 coding sequence is TGCAGCGTTTACCCCGGGGCCAGCTCCTACGAGCAGTACTTC. Translation: CSVYPGASSYEQYF.

This clonotype has more than one count but fewer than ten. The genes are TRBV18 and TRBJ1-1; D is unresolved. V shed 3 bases and J shed 3 bases, with 11 bases lying between them. Looked up from germline, CDR1 is KGHSH and CDR2 is LQKENI. The CDR3 extends over 14 amino acids. CDR3 in DNA: TGTGCCAGCTCACCTGGAGTGGGAGACACTGAAGCTTTCTTT. This sequence encodes CASSPGVGDTEAFF.

A note on this clonotype: A much larger clone is a single base away; this may be a read error. The chain joins TRBV7-9 to TRBJ1-3, with unresolved D. Germline V lookup: CDR1 SEHNR, CDR2 FQNEAQ (reference sequence). This CDR3 is 13 amino acids long. V lost 4 bases and J lost 2, with 6 bases in between. CDR3 protein: CASSSSPGNTIYF. CDR3 sequence (DNA): TGTGCCAGCAGCTCCTCCCCTGGAAACACCATATATTTT.

The J gene is TRBJ2-3, the V gene TRBV25-1; D possibly corresponds to TRBD2 (5 bases). The CDR3 is made up of 14 amino acids. Germline V gene lookup returns CDR1 MGHDK and CDR2 SYGVNS. V lost 2 bases, J lost 1 base, and 7 bases lay in between. The CDR3 DNA reads as TGTGCCAGCAGTGAAATCGGGGGCACAGATACGCAGTATTTT. It yields the protein CASSEIGGTDTQYF.

The genes are TRBV11-2 and TRBJ2-5; 9 positions match TRBD2. Germline assignment: CDR1 SGHAT and CDR2 FQNNGV. The CDR3 sequence is 12 residues long. This CDR3 is CEGGRAGKTQYF. As DNA, the CDR3 is TGTGAAGGCGGGAGGGCTGGAAAGACCCAGTACTTC.

The chain recombines TRBV6-5 with TRBJ2-7; 12 bases agree with TRBD2. The germline CDR1 and CDR2 sequences are MNHEY and SVGAGI. This CDR3 region has 15 residues. The V segment lost 6 bases and the J segment 3 bases; nucleotides outside the gene matches: 6. The CDR3 DNA reads TGTGCCAGCAGGGAGGCGACTAGCGGGAGCTACGAGCAGTACTTC. The encoded protein is CASREATSGSYEQYF.

This clonotype was found a few times. The chain carries TRBV6-2 or TRBV6-3 and TRBJ2-1; 7 nucleotides align to TRBD2. J gave up 8 bases and V 2 bases, and 9 bases lay outside the gene matches. The V gene's germline CDR1 is MNHEY and CDR2 SVGEGT. This CDR3 has 15 residues. CDR3 amino acids: CASSYPQREWDEQFF. The CDR3 nucleotides are TGTGCCAGCAGTTACCCCCAGCGGGAATGGGATGAGCAGTTCTTC.

This clonotype has just a few counts. The gene calls are TRBV6-6 and TRBJ2-3, with TRBD1 identical over 9 bases. The V segment lost 6 bases and the J segment 7 bases; nucleotides outside the gene matches: 11. The CDR3 has 15 residues. In germline, CDR1 is MNHNY, CDR2 SVGAGI (reference sequence). The CDR3, as DNA: TGTGCCAGCAGACGGGCCGGGACAGGGAACAATACGCAGTATTTT. Its translation: CASRRAGTGNNTQYF.